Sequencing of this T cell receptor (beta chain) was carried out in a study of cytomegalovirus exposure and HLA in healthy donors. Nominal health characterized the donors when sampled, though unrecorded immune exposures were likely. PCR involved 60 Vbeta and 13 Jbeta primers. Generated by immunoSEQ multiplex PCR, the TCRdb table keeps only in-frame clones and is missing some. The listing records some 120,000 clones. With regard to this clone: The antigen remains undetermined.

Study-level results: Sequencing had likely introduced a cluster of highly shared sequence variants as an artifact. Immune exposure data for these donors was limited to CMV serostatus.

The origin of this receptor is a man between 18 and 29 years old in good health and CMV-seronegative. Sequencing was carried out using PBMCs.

The CDR3 is CASSLPTGAEQFF. In nucleotides, the CDR3 is TGTGCCAGCAGCTTACCCACAGGGGCCGAGCAGTTCTTC. The J gene is TRBJ2-1, the V gene TRBV13, with 7 bases fitting TRBD1. The CDR3 consists of 13 residues. Germline CDR1 PRHDT, CDR2 FYEKMQ (reference sequence). J gave up 10 bases and V 2 bases, and 5 bases lay outside the gene matches. Together with reference TRBV13 and TRBJ2-1, the CDR3 gives the full variable domain: AAGVIQSPRHLIKEKRETATLKCYPIPRHDTVYWYQQGPGQDPQFLISFYEKMQSDKGSIPDRFSAQQFSDYHSELNMSSLELGDSALYFCASSLPTGAEQFFGPGTRLTVL.